Below, 6 T cell receptor beta chains from the same sample are listed, as sequenced in a study of STAT5B mutations in CD4+ large granular lymphocyte leukemia. Profiling relied on immunoSEQ multiplex PCR, and the TCRdb table lists in-frame clones only, not all of them. The table shows about 21,000 clones, with over 65% occurring only once. The sample comprised CD4+ T cells from blood buffy coats. The receptors here all came from a human donor in good health.

This chain uses TRBV27 with TRBJ2-5; TRBD2 matches at 13 bases. CDR3 length: 17 amino acids. Unmatched junction bases numbered 8, after V lost 4 bases and J lost 3 bases. Germline V gene sequence: CDR1 MNHEY, CDR2 SMNVEV (reference sequence). CDR3 region: CASSSNSGLAGEETQYF. In DNA form, the CDR3 reads TGTGCCAGCAGTTCTAACTCTGGACTAGCGGGAGAAGAGACCCAGTACTTC.

V and J are TRBV7-9 and TRBJ2-7; D possibly matches TRBD1 or TRBD2 (5 bases each). Trimming took off 5 bases at V and 6 bases at J, with 14 bases between the two ends. The CDR3 length is 13 residues. Germline CDR1 SEHNR, CDR2 FQNEAQ (reference sequence). CDR3 sequence reads: CASSPGLLSEQYF. Here the CDR3 DNA reads TGTGCCAGCAGCCCGGGGCTCCTTAGCGAGCAGTACTTC. Based on the CDR3 plus reference TRBV7-9 and TRBJ2-7, the full variable domain is DTGVSQNPRHKITKRGQNVTFRCDPISEHNRLYWYRQTLGQGPEFLTYFQNEAQLEKSRLLSDRFSAERPKGSFSTLEIQRTEQGDSAMYLCASSPGLLSEQYFGPGTRLTVT.

CDR3 DNA sequence: TGTGCCAGCAGTTTAGGGGGCAGTAGTACTGAAGCTTTCTTT. Amino acids: CASSLGGSSTEAFF. The chain couples TRBV28 to TRBJ1-1; D might be TRBD1 (6 bases). CDR1 is MDHEN and CDR2 is SYDVKM in the germline V gene. The CDR3 spans 14 residues. V shed 2 bases and J shed 5 bases, with 12 bases lying between them.

The chain uses TRBV19 and TRBJ2-7; a weak D match, TRBD1 (7 bases). This CDR3 region has 14 residues. V lost 7 bases and J 6 bases, leaving 19 bases between the germline ends. Looked up from germline, CDR1 is LNHDA and CDR2 is SQIVND (reference sequence). Here the CDR3 reads CASKTSGGRREQYF. Written as DNA, the CDR3 is TGTGCCAGTAAGACGTCAGGGGGGAGGCGCGAGCAGTACTTC.

The chain is built from TRBV2 and TRBJ2-5; a weak D match, TRBD2 (8 bases). CDR1 and CDR2 (germline): SNHLY, FYNNEI. V was trimmed by 3 bases and J by 5 bases, leaving 16 bases between them. The CDR3 covers 15 residues. The chain's CDR3 is CASSEDRTGGETQYF. CDR3 nucleotides: TGTGCCAGCAGTGAGGACAGGACGGGAGGGGAGACCCAGTACTTC. Based on the CDR3 plus reference TRBV2 and TRBJ2-5, the full variable domain is EPEVTQTPSHQVTQMGQEVILRCVPISNHLYFYWYRQILGQKVEFLVSFYNNEISEKSEIFDDQFSVERPDGSNFTLKIRSTKLEDSAMYFCASSEDRTGGETQYFGPGTRLLVL.

This sequence joins TRBV30 and TRBJ2-4, with D maybe TRBD2 (6 bases). The CDR3 extends over 12 amino acids. V was cut by 0 bases and J by 6 bases, with 6 bases left in between. Germline V gives CDR1 GTSNPN, CDR2 SVGIG (reference sequence). The CDR3 loop is CAWSVGGNIQYF. CDR3 nucleotides: TGTGCCTGGAGTGTCGGGGGAAACATTCAGTACTTC.